The present T cell receptor (beta chain) was sequenced within a study of T-cell reconstitution after alpha-beta-depleted transplantation in children. Germline V gives CDR1 MNHEY, CDR2 SVGAGI. The CDR3 length is 13 residues. V shed 0 bases and J shed 7 bases, with 9 bases lying between them. This sample's TCRbeta library carried unique molecular identifier barcodes. Via MiXCR, TCRdb re-called the PCR reads, giving one row per CDR3 protein. The data contain about 540,000 distinct CDR3 sequences, around 19% of them singletons. The TCR was taken from a human donor who donated a stem cell graft to a child with acute lymphoblastic leukemia. This rearrangement joins TRBV6-5 to TRBJ1-2, with unresolved D. Material: PBMCs from the stem cell graft donor, obtained from the stem cell graft. DNA of the CDR3: TGTGCCAGCAGTTACTCGACCGGGGTTGGCTACACCTTC. It codes for CASSYSTGVGYTF.